These 4 T cell receptor beta chains were sequenced from one sample in a study of blood T cell repertoires in COVID-19. Using immunoSEQ multiplex PCR, the repertoire was profiled, and TCRdb retains in-frame clones only, with some absent. The data show some 140,000 clones, 70% to 85% seen once. Sequences were obtained from peripheral blood. These receptor sequences come from a man between 60 and 75 years old who had recovered from COVID-19.

The rearrangement links TRBV4-3 to TRBJ2-2; 7 positions agree with TRBD1. From germline, CDR1 is LGHNA and CDR2 YSLEER. The CDR3 has 17 amino acids. After removal of 0 bases from V and 4 bases from J, the junction contained 8 bases not matched to a gene. The CDR3 protein is CASSQDPGGFSTGELFF. CDR3 sequence (DNA): TGCGCCAGCAGCCAAGATCCAGGGGGATTCTCCACCGGGGAGCTGTTTTTT.

This clone has just a few counts. The chain is built from TRBV27 and TRBJ1-6, with D unresolved. The ends were cut back, 1 base at V and 5 bases at J, with 9 bases in the middle. This CDR3 is built from 15 residues. Germline V gene sequence: CDR1 MNHEY, CDR2 SMNVEV (reference sequence). The CDR3 coding sequence is TGTGCCAGCAGTTTATATGTCGGGGATAATTCACCCCTCCACTTT. This sequence encodes CASSLYVGDNSPLHF.

This rearrangement joins TRBV30 to TRBJ1-5; D gene unclear. Trimming took 3 bases from V and 0 from J, leaving 3 bases between them. CDR1 and CDR2 (germline): GTSNPN, SVGIG (reference sequence). The length of the CDR3 is 12 residues. CDR3 loop: CAWSFSNQPQHF. In DNA, the CDR3 is TGTGCCTGGAGCTTTAGCAATCAGCCCCAGCATTTT.

This chain joins TRBV5-1 and TRBJ2-1; 8 positions agree with TRBD1. In germline, CDR1 is SGHRS, CDR2 YFSETQ. The V and J ends lost 3 bases and 4 bases, in that order; junction bases with no gene match: 3. The CDR3 sequence is 14 residues long. CDR3: CASSSGQDYNEQFF. The CDR3 bases are TGCGCCAGCAGCTCGGGACAGGATTACAATGAGCAGTTCTTC. Combining the CDR3 with reference TRBV5-1 and TRBJ2-1 gives the whole variable domain KAGVTQTPRYLIKTRGQQVTLSCSPISGHRSVSWYQQTPGQGLQFLFEYFSETQRNKGNFPGRFSGRQFSNSRSEMNVSTLELGDSALYLCASSSGQDYNEQFFGPGTRLTVL.